The next 10 T cell receptor beta chains were all read from a single sample in a study of human T cells and chemical hapten exposure (dated by TCRdb to the early 2020s). Library preparation used RACE. The sample was run on a NextSeq 500. TCRdb reran the public reads through fastp at Q25 and MiXCR, keeping productive beta chains. Entries are consolidated by CDR3 protein sequence, retaining the most common genes and DNA. The sample table shows more than 300,000 distinct CDR3 sequences, and 4.5% to 7% are seen once. The ten largest account for about 8.2% of the sample. The meaning of the sample's time point label: pre-sensitization, week 0. Sample treatment or condition, as interpreted from the label and publication: therapeutic diphenylcyclopropenone sensitization with weekly scalp DPC. The sequencing here drew on whole blood, taken in connection with sensitization to the hapten diphenylcyclopropenone (DPC). These receptors originate from a young woman with alopecia areata. Some clones in this sample may be carry-over from other donors' samples.

This clonotype showed up just a few times. The chain links TRBV2 to TRBJ2-7; maybe TRBD1 (6 bases). Germline loops: CDR1 SNHLY, CDR2 FYNNEI. Trimming removed 3 bases at V and 5 bases at J, with 8 bases between. The CDR3 contains 12 residues. The CDR3, as DNA: TGTGCCAGCAGTGAGTACAGGGACGAGCAGTACTTC. Translating it yields CASSEYRDEQYF.

This clonotype was seen ten or more times. This chain joins TRBV5-1 and TRBJ1-1, with 7 positions matching TRBD1. Germline CDR1 and CDR2: SGHRS and YFSETQ. The CDR3 is 15 residues long. J was trimmed by 0 bases and V by 7 bases; bases with no gene match: 9. The CDR3 DNA reads as TGCGCCAGCGGAGAGCCGGGACAGCTGAACACTGAAGCTTTCTTT. Protein sequence: CASGEPGQLNTEAFF.

This clonotype was seen a few times. J is TRBJ2-7 and V is TRBV6-2 or TRBV6-3; no clear D gene. Germline lookup yields CDR1 MNHEY and CDR2 SVGEGT. Trimming took 5 bases from V and 2 from J, leaving 10 bases between them. The CDR3 is 13 residues long. The CDR3 loop reads CASSQDTTYEQYF. CDR3 coding DNA: TGTGCCAGCAGTCAAGACACAACCTACGAGCAGTACTTC.

The table lists this clonotype with many counts. The CDR3, as DNA: TGTGCCAGCAGCTTCAACAGGGAGTCACCCCTCCACTTT. Amino acids: CASSFNRESPLHF. The chain recombines TRBV7-3 with TRBJ1-6, with D tentatively TRBD1 (6 bases). The CDR3 covers 13 residues. Trimming removed 3 bases at V and 10 bases at J, with 10 bases between. Germline values: CDR1 SGHTA, CDR2 FQGTGA.

This clonotype was picked up many times. The chain employs TRBV9 and TRBJ1-2; TRBD1 might be the D (6 bases). The V gene's germline CDR1 is SGDLS and CDR2 YYNGEE. Trimming took 4 bases from V and 3 from J, leaving 16 bases between them. The CDR3 spans 15 residues. The CDR3 reads CASSPGDLRYYGYTF. CDR3 DNA: TGTGCCAGCAGCCCAGGGGACCTCAGATACTATGGCTACACCTTC.

This clonotype was counted at least ten times. The chain carries TRBV10-3 and TRBJ2-1, with TRBD2 matching over 14 bases. The V and J ends lost 0 bases and 8 bases, in that order; junction bases with no gene match: 9. In germline, CDR1 is ENHRY, CDR2 SYGVKD. The CDR3 runs 18 residues. The CDR3 spells CAISESRLAGGPVHEQFF. Here the CDR3 DNA reads TGTGCCATCAGTGAGTCGAGACTAGCGGGGGGGCCTGTACATGAGCAGTTCTTC.

This clonotype was seen a handful of times. The V gene is TRBV20-1, the J gene TRBJ1-1; 9 nucleotides align to TRBD1. CDR3 length: 14 residues. Looked up from germline, CDR1 is DFQATT and CDR2 is SNEGSKA (reference sequence). V was clipped by 6 bases and J by 11 bases; unmatched bases: 16. CDR3 in DNA: TGCAGTGCAGAACCGGGACAGGGTGATGGTCGGGCTTTCTTT. Translation gives CSAEPGQGDGRAFF.

This clonotype was found many times. This sequence joins TRBV4-3 and TRBJ2-5; possible D gene TRBD2, 6 bases. The CDR3 contains 15 residues. Trimming removed 1 base at V and 5 bases at J, with 14 bases between. Germline V gene lookup returns CDR1 LGHNA and CDR2 YSLEER. The DNA of the CDR3 is TGCGCCAGCAGCCAAGGAGCGGGCGGCGCGGAGACCCAGTACTTC. This sequence encodes CASSQGAGGAETQYF.

The chain couples TRBV7-9 to TRBJ1-1; no firm D call. V dropped 3 bases and J dropped 0 bases, with 11 bases sitting between them. Germline V CDR1 and CDR2: SEHNR, FQNEAQ (reference sequence). The CDR3 is 15 residues long. CDR3 DNA: TGTGCCAGCAGCTTTCCCCCGGGAGTGAACACTGAAGCTTTCTTT. Amino acid sequence: CASSFPPGVNTEAFF.

This clonotype occurred many times. The rearrangement links TRBV4-3 to TRBJ2-1, with D unresolved. V lost 1 base, J lost 1 base, and 8 bases lay in between. Per the germline V gene, CDR1 is LGHNA and CDR2 is YSLEER. This CDR3 is 15 amino acids long. CDR3 sequence reads: CASSQGTASYNEQFF. In DNA form, the CDR3 reads TGCGCCAGCAGCCAAGGCACAGCTTCCTACAATGAGCAGTTCTTC.